The 15 T cell receptor beta chains listed next were all sequenced from one sample in a study of T cell responses to AZD1222 COVID-19 vaccine. Sequencing used immunoSEQ multiplex PCR; TCRdb keeps in-frame clones, though not all of them. The repertoire holds 75,000 to 80,000 clones, with around 80% as singletons. The specimen was peripheral blood, collected 28 days after the second dose of the MenACWY control vaccine. Receptor source: an adult who received the MenACWY meningococcal vaccine as a control.

V and J are TRBV6-2 or TRBV6-3 and TRBJ1-1; unclear D gene. This CDR3 has 18 residues. V was trimmed by 7 bases and J by 5 bases, leaving 29 bases between them. CDR1 and CDR2 (germline): MNHEY, SVGEGT. The CDR3 bases are TGTGCCAGCAACCCACGTCCACAGACGGAATCCAAGGGAACTGAAGCTTTCTTT. It specifies CASNPRPQTESKGTEAFF.

This sequence joins TRBV2 and TRBJ2-2; D call uncertain. The V and J ends lost 10 bases and 3 bases respectively, with 12 bases between them. The CDR3 runs 13 residues. The germline gives CDR1 SNHLY, CDR2 FYNNEI. CDR3: CATEDPDTGELFF. The CDR3 DNA is TGTGCCACCGAAGACCCGGACACCGGGGAGCTGTTTTTT.

For the CDR3, the DNA is TGTGCCAGCAGTTTGATGCTAGCGGGGGAGCAGTACTTC. This translates into CASSLMLAGEQYF. The rearrangement uses TRBV12-3 or TRBV12-4 and TRBJ2-7; TRBD2 matches at 9 bases. This CDR3 is built from 13 residues. Trimming cost V 3 bases and J 7 bases; bases outside gene matches: 4.

The chain has TRBV20-1 and TRBJ2-3; D uncertain. The germline V gene encodes CDR1 DFQATT and CDR2 SNEGSKA (reference sequence). Trimming removed 2 bases at V and 4 bases at J, with 4 bases between. This CDR3 spans 11 amino acids. The CDR3 reads CSARLADTQYF. CDR3 DNA sequence: TGCAGTGCTAGATTGGCAGATACGCAGTATTTT.

The V call is TRBV7-9, the J call TRBJ1-1, with 10 bases identical to TRBD1. Trimming cost V 3 bases and J 0 bases; bases outside gene matches: 7. Germline V gene data show CDR1 as SEHNR and CDR2 as FQNEAQ (reference sequence). This CDR3 has 17 residues. CDR3 in amino acids: CASSFGTGVLMNTEAFF. In DNA form, the CDR3 reads TGTGCCAGCAGCTTTGGGACAGGGGTCCTCATGAACACTGAAGCTTTCTTT.

As regards this clone: The sample has other DNA sequences that encode this CDR3 too. V gene TRBV6-5 combines with J gene TRBJ1-3; D is uncertain. CDR1 is MNHEY, CDR2 SVGAGI, per germline. Trimming pared 0 bases from V and 0 bases from J, leaving 9 bases between. There are 16 residues in the CDR3. The DNA of the CDR3 is TGTGCCAGCAGTTACTCGAGGCCCTCCTCTGGAAACACCATATATTTT. Translation: CASSYSRPSSGNTIYF.

This chain joins TRBV30 and TRBJ1-5, with D perhaps TRBD1 (6 bases). The CDR3 is 16 residues long. The germline V gene encodes CDR1 GTSNPN and CDR2 SVGIG (reference sequence). The V and J ends lost 1 base and 5 bases respectively, with 18 bases between them. The CDR3 sequence: CAWSAVTGSPYQPQHF. CDR3 DNA sequence: TGTGCCTGGAGTGCTGTGACAGGATCCCCATATCAGCCCCAGCATTTT.

The chain has TRBV5-5 and TRBJ2-7; perhaps TRBD2 as D (6 bases). V dropped 1 base and J dropped 2 bases, with 10 bases sitting between them. Germline assignment: CDR1 SGHKS and CDR2 YYEKEE (reference sequence). The CDR3 loop spans 14 amino acids. The DNA for the CDR3 is TGTGCCAGCAGCTTGCTGGGGGGAACCTACGAGCAGTACTTC. The encoded protein is CASSLLGGTYEQYF.

This chain joins TRBV5-1 and TRBJ1-2; possibly TRBD1 for D (5 bases). Germline V lookup: CDR1 SGHRS, CDR2 YFSETQ. V was trimmed by 2 bases and J by 2 bases, leaving 16 bases between them. The CDR3 is 16 residues long. The CDR3 DNA is TGCGCCAGCAGCTTAGGGACTATGGACGGAAACTATGGCTACACCTTC. Translating gives CASSLGTMDGNYGYTF.

V is TRBV7-2 and J is TRBJ2-7; TRBD2 agrees at 9 bases. Germline V lookup: CDR1 SGHTA, CDR2 FQGNSA. This CDR3 has 15 residues. V lost 7 bases, J lost 0 bases, and 7 bases stayed unmatched. CDR3 coding DNA: TGTGCCAGCACCTACTCTAGCGGGGTCTCCTACGAGCAGTACTTC. Protein: CASTYSSGVSYEQYF.

The V call is TRBV30, the J call TRBJ2-5, with D tentatively TRBD2 (5 bases). The CDR3 consists of 17 residues. V lost 2 bases and J lost 5, with 24 bases in between. Per germline, CDR1 GTSNPN and CDR2 SVGIG (reference sequence). CDR3 bases: TGTGCCTGGAGTTTAATTTCCTCCTTAGCCTCGGGGGAGACCCAGTACTTC. It is translated as CAWSLISSLASGETQYF.

The chain employs TRBV18 and TRBJ2-3; D call uncertain. V lost 6 bases and J 1 base, leaving 14 bases between the germline ends. Germline V lookup: CDR1 KGHSH, CDR2 LQKENI. The CDR3 covers 15 residues. The CDR3 region is CASSQTKSGTDTQYF. The CDR3 coding sequence is TGTGCCAGCTCTCAAACTAAGTCCGGCACAGATACGCAGTATTTT.

The chain uses TRBV11-2 and TRBJ2-5; 8 bases are a match to TRBD2. Germline CDR1 SGHAT, CDR2 FQNNGV. The V segment lost 1 base and the J segment 2 bases; nucleotides outside the gene matches: 9. CDR3 length: 17 residues. For the CDR3, the DNA is TGTGCCAGCAGCTTAGGGACTAGCAGGATGTTACAAGAGACCCAGTACTTC. Its protein product is CASSLGTSRMLQETQYF.

The V gene is TRBV5-1, the J gene TRBJ1-3; no reliable D call. This CDR3 comprises 15 residues. Looked up from germline, CDR1 is SGHRS and CDR2 is YFSETQ. Trimming shortened V by 0 bases and J by 4 bases, and 11 bases separated the two germline ends. The CDR3 protein is CASSLAVGLGNTIYF. The DNA for the CDR3 is TGCGCCAGCAGCTTGGCGGTCGGGCTGGGAAACACCATATATTTT. Together with reference TRBV5-1 and TRBJ1-3, the CDR3 gives the full variable domain: KAGVTQTPRYLIKTRGQQVTLSCSPISGHRSVSWYQQTPGQGLQFLFEYFSETQRNKGNFPGRFSGRQFSNSRSEMNVSTLELGDSALYLCASSLAVGLGNTIYFGEGSWLTVV.

This chain joins TRBV19 and TRBJ1-1, with 7 nucleotides matching TRBD1. Germline CDR1 reads LNHDA; CDR2 reads SQIVND (reference sequence). CDR3 length: 15 residues. With 7 bases clipped from V and 1 base from J, the junction kept 9 bases outside the gene matches. CDR3 loop: CASTLAAGGNTEAFF. The CDR3 nucleotides are TGTGCCAGTACCCTGGCGGCAGGGGGGAACACTGAAGCTTTCTTT. The complete variable domain, with remaining parts taken from reference TRBV19 and TRBJ1-1, reads DGGITQSPKYLFRKEGQNVTLSCEQNLNHDAMYWYRQDPGQGLRLIYYSQIVNDFQKGDIAEGYSVSREKKESFPLTVTSAQKNPTAFYLCASTLAAGGNTEAFFGQGTRLTVV.